One sample yielded the 19 T cell receptor beta chains listed below, sequenced in a study of blood T cell repertoires in COVID-19 (dated by TCRdb to the early 2020s). Library construction relied on the immunoSEQ multiplex PCR assay. TCRdb mirrors the immuneACCESS table, restricted to in-frame sequences. Some clones are absent from its copies; in checked studies, under half trace to an unresolved V gene, and the reason for the others is unknown. The sample table holds 150,000 to 200,000 clones, of which around 86% were seen once. The leading ten clones occupy around 3.5% of the sample. The material sequenced was peripheral blood. These receptors were obtained from a man in his 70s with acute or convalescent COVID-19.

The chain combines TRBV5-1 with TRBJ1-1; tentatively, D is TRBD1 (5 bases). The CDR3 runs to 14 residues. The germline CDR1 and CDR2 sequences are SGHRS and YFSETQ. Trimming removed 0 bases at V and 4 bases at J, with 10 bases between. The CDR3 is CASSLGQPSTEAFF. CDR3 coding DNA: TGCGCCAGCAGCTTGGGACAGCCCTCCACTGAAGCTTTCTTT.

This chain uses TRBV11-2 with TRBJ2-1, with TRBD2 as a possible D gene (6 bases). Germline V lookup: CDR1 SGHAT, CDR2 FQNNGV. The CDR3 covers 14 residues. V was trimmed by 5 bases and J by 4 bases, leaving 12 bases between them. The CDR3: CASSPDGGYNEQFF. CDR3 coding DNA: TGTGCCAGCAGCCCGGACGGGGGTTACAATGAGCAGTTCTTC.

The V call is TRBV30, the J call TRBJ1-5; D unclear. The CDR3 has 13 residues. From germline, CDR1 is GTSNPN and CDR2 SVGIG (reference sequence). V lost 2 bases, J lost 7 bases, and 12 bases lay in between. Here the CDR3 DNA reads TGTGCCTGGAGTTCAAAGTTTAGCCAGCCCCAGCATTTT. Encoded protein: CAWSSKFSQPQHF. The full variable domain, rest sourced from reference TRBV30 and TRBJ1-5, is SQTIHQWPATLVQPVGSPLSLECTVEGTSNPNLYWYRQAAGRGLQLLFYSVGIGQISSEVPQNLSASRPQDRQFILSSKKLLLSDSGFYLCAWSSKFSQPQHFGDGTRLSIL.

V usage is TRBV18 and J usage is TRBJ2-1; 7 nucleotides match TRBD1. Germline assignment: CDR1 KGHSH and CDR2 LQKENI. Trimming cost V 3 bases and J 7 bases; bases outside gene matches: 3. This CDR3 region has 13 residues. The CDR3 spells CASSPGTENEQFF. Here the CDR3 DNA reads TGTGCCAGCTCACCGGGGACAGAAAATGAGCAGTTCTTC. Full variable domain (remainder filled in from reference TRBV18 and TRBJ2-1): NAGVMQNPRHLVRRRGQEARLRCSPMKGHSHVYWYRQLPEEGLKFMVYLQKENIIDESGMPKERFSAEFPKEGPSILRIQQVVRGDSAAYFCASSPGTENEQFFGPGTRLTVL.

V is TRBV3-1 (or the pseudogene TRBV3-2) and J is TRBJ1-2, with D possibly being TRBD1 (5 bases). CDR3 size: 13 residues. Trimming removed 4 bases from V and 7 bases from J, with 13 bases in between. Germline V gene data show CDR1 as LGHDT and CDR2 as YNNKEL (reference sequence). Written as DNA, the CDR3 is TGTGCCAGCAGCCGGGACTATAGGGGTGGCTACACCTTC. Amino acids: CASSRDYRGGYTF.

The chain joins TRBV29-1 to TRBJ1-2, with TRBD1 as a possible D gene (6 bases). Deletions cut 4 bases from V and 5 bases from J, with 17 bases between. CDR1 is SQVTM, CDR2 ANQGSEA, per germline. The CDR3 extends over 14 amino acids. CDR3 sequence reads: CSVGGTGRWYGYTF. CDR3 bases: TGCAGCGTTGGGGGTACAGGGCGATGGTATGGCTACACCTTC.

V and J are TRBV6-2 or TRBV6-3 and TRBJ2-7; D remains unclear. CDR3 size: 14 residues. CDR1 is MNHEY, CDR2 SVGEGT, per germline. The ends were cut back, 2 bases at V and 0 bases at J, with 8 bases in the middle. The CDR3 protein is CASSYQVSSYEQYF. As DNA, the CDR3 is TGTGCCAGCAGTTACCAGGTTAGCTCCTACGAGCAGTACTTC.

The chain carries TRBV4-3 and TRBJ2-3; 7 positions agree with TRBD2. J lost 3 bases, V lost 3 bases, and 6 bases had no gene match. Looked up from germline, CDR1 is LGHNA and CDR2 is YSLEER. This CDR3 has 15 residues. CDR3 bases: TGCGCCAGCAGCCAGGAAGCTAGCGGAACAGATACGCAGTATTTT. Translating gives CASSQEASGTDTQYF.

The chain carries TRBV3-1 (or the pseudogene TRBV3-2) and TRBJ1-2; TRBD1 matches 7 bases. J gave up 4 bases and V 2 bases, and 4 bases lay outside the gene matches. The germline gives CDR1 LGHDT, CDR2 YNNKEL (reference sequence). This CDR3 is 14 amino acids long. CDR3 sequence (DNA): TGTGCCAGCAGCCAAAGGACAGGAGGCTATGGCTACACCTTC. Protein sequence: CASSQRTGGYGYTF.

The J gene is TRBJ2-5, the V gene TRBV5-1; 8 positions agree with TRBD1. CDR1 is SGHRS and CDR2 is YFSETQ in the germline V gene. This CDR3 spans 14 amino acids. V was pared by 0 bases and J by 3 bases, with 1 base of the junction left unmatched. CDR3 coding DNA: TGCGCCAGCAGCTTGGAGACAGGGGAAGAGACCCAGTACTTC. It translates to CASSLETGEETQYF.

The gene calls are TRBV7-3 and TRBJ2-5; D is unclear. V was shortened by 5 bases and J by 2 bases, with 9 bases between the two germline ends. CDR3 length equals 13 residues. The germline CDR1 and CDR2 sequences are SGHTA and FQGTGA. The CDR3 bases are TGTGCCAGCAGCCGGAGCCTGCAAGAGACCCAGTACTTC. It is translated as CASSRSLQETQYF.

The rearrangement joins TRBV6-1 to TRBJ2-7, with 8 bases aligning to TRBD1. V was clipped by 0 bases and J by 4 bases; unmatched bases: 8. Germline V gene lookup returns CDR1 MNHNS and CDR2 SASEGT. CDR3 size: 16 residues. The CDR3 nucleotides are TGTGCCAGCAGTGAAGCGCCGGCAGGGGGCATTTACGAGCAGTACTTC. This translates into CASSEAPAGGIYEQYF.

The chain combines TRBV5-1 with TRBJ1-5; 8 nucleotides match TRBD1. The CDR3 has 16 residues. Germline lookup yields CDR1 SGHRS and CDR2 YFSETQ. V gave up 4 bases and J gave up 3 bases; unmatched junction bases: 9. CDR3 protein: CASSPGQGGNNQPQHF. CDR3 coding DNA: TGCGCCAGCAGCCCCGGACAGGGTGGGAACAATCAGCCCCAGCATTTT. Full variable domain (outside the CDR3, taken from reference TRBV5-1 and TRBJ1-5): KAGVTQTPRYLIKTRGQQVTLSCSPISGHRSVSWYQQTPGQGLQFLFEYFSETQRNKGNFPGRFSGRQFSNSRSEMNVSTLELGDSALYLCASSPGQGGNNQPQHFGDGTRLSIL.

This clone was observed once. V is TRBV5-1 and J is TRBJ1-2; no firm D call. CDR1 is SGHRS and CDR2 is YFSETQ in the germline V gene. The CDR3 contains 13 residues. V was clipped by 3 bases and J by 8 bases, with 14 bases between them. CDR3 region: CASSSSGLGGYTF. The CDR3 DNA sequence: TGCGCCAGCAGCTCAAGCGGTTTGGGCGGCTACACCTTC.

The chain is built from TRBV5-6 and TRBJ2-7; perhaps TRBD2 as D (5 bases). V was shortened by 1 base and J by 5 bases, with 13 bases between the two germline ends. Germline V gene sequence: CDR1 SGHDT, CDR2 YYEEEE. This CDR3 is built from 14 residues. In DNA, the CDR3 is TGTGCCAGCAGCTTGTTGGAACAGCGGCACGAGCAGTACTTC. This gives the protein CASSLLEQRHEQYF.

The V call is TRBV11-3, the J call TRBJ1-1, with D perhaps matching TRBD1 (5 bases). V lost 1 base to trimming and J lost 4 bases, with 13 bases between them. This CDR3 has 15 residues. Germline V gives CDR1 SGHNT, CDR2 YENEEA. Written as DNA, the CDR3 is TGTGCCAGCAGCTTAGGTGGGGGGGGTCCCACTGAAGCTTTCTTT. It translates to CASSLGGGGPTEAFF.

The V call is TRBV4-3, the J call TRBJ2-2; D call uncertain. V lost 2 bases and J lost 3, with 19 bases in between. The V gene's germline CDR1 is LGHNA and CDR2 YSLEER. This CDR3 spans 18 amino acids. The CDR3 nucleotides are TGCGCCAGCAGCCAAACTTCCTCTCCGGAGTCTCACACCGGGGAGCTGTTTTTT. Protein sequence: CASSQTSSPESHTGELFF.

The chain employs TRBV2 and TRBJ1-2; a weak D match, TRBD1 (6 bases). Trimming removed 0 bases from V and 4 bases from J, with 12 bases in between. Germline-derived CDR1 and CDR2 are SNHLY and FYNNEI. The CDR3 has 15 residues. DNA of the CDR3: TGTGCCAGCAGTGAAGCGGGACATGGATTCTATGGCTACACCTTC. It specifies CASSEAGHGFYGYTF.

The gene calls are TRBV11-2 and TRBJ1-6; D is possibly TRBD1 (5 bases). CDR1 SGHAT and CDR2 FQNNGV come from the germline V gene. The CDR3 extends over 18 amino acids. V lost 4 bases and J 4 bases, leaving 20 bases between the germline ends. The CDR3 protein is CASSYPGLQIFYNSPLHF. In DNA, the CDR3 is TGTGCCAGCAGCTATCCGGGACTCCAGATATTTTATAATTCACCCCTCCACTTT.